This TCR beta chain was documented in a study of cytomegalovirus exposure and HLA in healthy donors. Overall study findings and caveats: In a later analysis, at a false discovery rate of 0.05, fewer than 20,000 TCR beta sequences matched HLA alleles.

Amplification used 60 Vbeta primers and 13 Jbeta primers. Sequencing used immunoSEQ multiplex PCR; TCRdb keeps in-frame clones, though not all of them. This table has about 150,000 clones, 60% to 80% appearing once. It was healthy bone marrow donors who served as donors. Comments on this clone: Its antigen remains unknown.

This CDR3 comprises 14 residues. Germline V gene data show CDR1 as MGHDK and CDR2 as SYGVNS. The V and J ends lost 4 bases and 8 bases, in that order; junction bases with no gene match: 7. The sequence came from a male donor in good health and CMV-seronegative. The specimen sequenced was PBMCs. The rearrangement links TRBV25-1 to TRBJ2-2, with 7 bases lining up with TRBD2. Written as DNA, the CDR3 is TGTGCCAGCAGTGTGGTCGGGGGGTCAGGGGAGCTGTTTTTT. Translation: CASSVVGGSGELFF.